The entry that follows covers one T cell receptor (beta chain) sequence. The antigen is undetermined. Only in-frame clones appear in the TCRdb table, and some are missing; sequencing was by immunoSEQ multiplex PCR. The profile shows 37,000 or so clones, roughly 88% of them singletons. The data were taken from a study of CD4 T cells in relation to SARS-CoV-2 and coronaviruses. General study results and limits: In around 60% of donors, memory CD4+ clonotypes crossrecognized SARS-CoV-2 and at least one common cold coronavirus spike.

The CDR3 is 14 amino acids. V was trimmed by 1 base and J by 1 base, leaving 4 bases between them. The germline V gene encodes CDR1 SGHDN and CDR2 FVKESK. This TCR was sampled from an adult with COVID-19. The V call is TRBV14, the J call TRBJ2-2; unclear D gene. Sequenced input: memory CD4+ T cells from PBMCs. CDR3 DNA sequence: TGTGCCAGCAGCCAAGGGCTGAACACCGGGGAGCTGTTTTTT. Encoded protein: CASSQGLNTGELFF.